This entry concerns a single T cell receptor (beta chain). Its antigen remains unidentified. Trimming removed 3 bases from V and 2 bases from J; junction bases left unmatched: 7. The CDR3 consists of 15 residues. In germline, CDR1 is MNHEY, CDR2 SMNVEV (reference sequence). This sample is drawn from a study of CD8 T cells in acute hepatitis C reinfection. Study-wide findings and caveats: One of thirteen outcome-independent public clonotypes used V04-02/J02-02. NS3-1073 specific repertoires were highly diverse across all groups.

Sequenced by immunoSEQ multiplex PCR; TCRdb stores in-frame clones only, minus some. The table records fewer than 40,000 clones, approximately 83% of them present only once. The time point was: naive CD8 control sorted from an acute-time-point sample. Acute primary HCV meant a new positive RNA or antibody result following a negative test within 24 weeks. Cells were stained for CD3, CD8 and CD45RO, excluding dead cells. V and J are TRBV27 and TRBJ2-7, with 7 bases lining up with TRBD1. The receptor's source is a woman aged 18-29 years who spontaneously cleared hepatitis C infection. Specimen: naive CD8+ T cells from PBMCs. In DNA, the CDR3 is TGTGCCAGCAGTTTGACAGGGCGCGGGCCCTACGAGCAGTACTTC. Its translation is CASSLTGRGPYEQYF.